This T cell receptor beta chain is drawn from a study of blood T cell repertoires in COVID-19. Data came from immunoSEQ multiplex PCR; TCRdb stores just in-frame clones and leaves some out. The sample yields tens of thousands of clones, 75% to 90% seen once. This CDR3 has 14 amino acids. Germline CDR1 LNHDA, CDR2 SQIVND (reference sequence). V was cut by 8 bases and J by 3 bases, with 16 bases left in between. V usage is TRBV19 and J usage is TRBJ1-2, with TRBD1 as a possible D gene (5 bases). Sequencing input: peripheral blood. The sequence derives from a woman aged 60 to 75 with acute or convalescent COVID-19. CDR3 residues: CASRVVPGDYGYTF. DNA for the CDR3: TGTGCCAGTCGAGTGGTGCCGGGGGACTATGGCTACACCTTC.